This T cell receptor (beta chain) appears in the sequencing data of a study of cytomegalovirus exposure and HLA in healthy donors. Study-wide findings and caveats: Later analysis revealed greater clonal expansion in HLA-associated TCR beta chains than in equally common others. A later analysis linked a missense variant in DCLRE1C to the trimming of TCR beta V and J genes. TCR beta sequences reportedly predicted most subjects' HLA-A and HLA-B alleles accurately.

For the donor in question, CMV serostatus went unrecorded. This clone has a single count. What it binds is unknown. A multiplex PCR was run with 60 Vbeta primers and 13 Jbeta primers. Profiled with immunoSEQ multiplex PCR; TCRdb holds only in-frame clones, not every one. The data show approximately 160,000 clones, over 80% seen once. The specimen was PBMCs. The source is a human donor in good health.

The CDR3 DNA reads as TGTGCCAGCAGCTTCCTTAGCGGGGATACAGATACGCAGTATTTT. Encoded protein: CASSFLSGDTDTQYF. The chain employs TRBV5-4 and TRBJ2-3; 8 nucleotides agree with TRBD2. V lost 2 bases and J lost 3; bases outside the gene matches: 5. Germline CDR1 and CDR2: SGHNT and YYREEE (reference sequence). The CDR3 covers 15 residues.